This T cell receptor (beta chain) was observed in a study of cytomegalovirus exposure and HLA in healthy donors (dated by TCRdb to 2016 to 2017). Concerning the study at large: The 666 repertoires of the first cohort and the roughly 120 validation repertoires were produced on the same platform, according to a later analysis. To predict cytomegalovirus infection status, the study combined high-throughput TCR immunosequencing, statistical association of individual TCRs with disease status, and machine learning. A separate validation cohort of about 110 different subjects was used in addition to the roughly 620-subject first cohort. The study aimed to test whether cataloging public T cell receptors could reveal signatures of past pathogen exposure. Study-wide conclusions, independent of this receptor: The authors suggested that the approach could potentially be generalized to other disease states and immunological phenotypes. Of the cluster scores, about 94% were above 0 in a later analysis, which found that TCRs clustered in the first cohort also tended to co-occur in the 120 or so validation repertoires. Three of the identified cytomegalovirus-associated TCR beta chains were confirmed in vitro to be specific for cytomegalovirus antigens. Most TCR sequences were observed very rarely across donors, whereas some public TCRs were present in many individuals. The study listed 150 to 200 TCR beta chains as associated with cytomegalovirus. All 120 or so repertoires were used to score co-occurrence in the validation cohort in a later analysis, because that analysis had no HLA typing for the cohort. The classifier was reported to diagnose cytomegalovirus status with high specificity and sensitivity in both the original cohort and the validation cohort.

Spanning cysteine to phenylalanine, the CDR3 consists of 14 amino acids. This entry keeps only the CDR3 DNA: 42 bases, framed from base 1. The trim is 3 bases for V and 0 bases for J, with a gap of 4 bases between the germline ends. CDR1 is given as SGDLS and CDR2 as YYNGEE, both from the germline V gene. This clone was found a few times. No antigen is known for it. The record has no base qualities; no much larger clone is one base away. This sample includes further DNA sequences coding for the same CDR3. Separate from the approximately 670-subject first cohort, the validation cohort of 120 subjects was the group to which the donors belonged. Library method: the immunoSEQ multiplex PCR assay. The original pipeline was this. A statistical classification framework was built to diagnose cytomegalovirus status from the catalog of TCR beta chain sequences. The clones in this table, taken by TCRdb from immuneACCESS, are in-frame only. Not every clone is retained; where verified, under half of the shortfall comes from an unresolved V gene, and the cause of the rest is unknown. The V and J calls and clone size come from that table; D and trimming were worked out from the DNA. This sample comprises 180,000 or so clones, about 89% of them detected only once. The biggest ten clones account for approximately 7.7% of the sample.

Source material: PBMCs. The source of this sequence is a man aged 30-40 years in good health and CMV-seropositive. Rearrangement joined TRBV9 to TRBJ2-6; no D gene call is confident. CDR3 loop: CASSAVSGANVLTF. The sequenced DNA is TGTGCCAGCAGCGCTGTCTCTGGGGCCAACGTCCTGACTTTC.